This T cell receptor beta chain was obtained from a study of CD8 T cells in Susac syndrome. It was negative isolation that provided the CD8+ and CD4+ T cells, whereas TEMRA cells were enriched by FACS. Germline V gene data show CDR1 as SGHVS and CDR2 as FQNEAQ. This CDR3 spans 18 amino acids. V lost 4 bases and J 5 bases, leaving 26 bases between the germline ends. Random hexamers were used to reverse transcribe the RNA input (about 0.45 to 1 ug). Amplification of TCR beta CDR3 used immunoSEQ multiplex PCR across 54 Vbeta and 13 Jbeta. TCRdb reanalysed the immunoSEQ multiplex PCR reads using MiXCR and keeps one entry per CDR3 protein. The sample has around 220,000 distinct CDR3 sequences, around 90% seen once.

Source material: CD8+ T cells from PBMCs. The sequence was obtained from a human donor with multiple sclerosis. This chain links TRBV7-8 with TRBJ1-1; possible D gene TRBD1, 5 bases. Here the CDR3 reads CASSSRDGLSFWRTEAFF. CDR3 DNA sequence: TGTGCCAGCAGCTCCCGGGACGGACTTTCTTTTTGGAGGACTGAAGCTTTCTTT.